Shown below are 18 T cell receptor beta chains from a single sample sequenced in a study of control samples from healthy donors and cancer patients. The assay was immunoSEQ multiplex PCR, and TCRdb's table has in-frame clones only and misses some. Here the sample spans about 150,000 clones, over 85% being singletons. Sequenced material: blood. These receptors came from a man aged 50-60 years in good health.

The table lists this clone with a count of one. The chain couples TRBV19 to TRBJ1-1; 8 bases line up with TRBD1. Germline V gene data show CDR1 as LNHDA and CDR2 as SQIVND (reference sequence). The CDR3 is 15 amino acids. J gave up 1 base and V 5 bases, and 6 bases lay outside the gene matches. The CDR3 reads CASSLTGTGNTEAFF. Here the CDR3 DNA reads TGTGCCAGTAGTTTGACCGGGACAGGGAACACTGAAGCTTTCTTT.

J is TRBJ2-3 and V is TRBV7-3; 8 nucleotides line up with TRBD2. Trimming cost V 0 bases and J 2 bases; bases outside gene matches: 4. Germline V gene sequence: CDR1 SGHTA, CDR2 FQGTGA. The CDR3 is made up of 16 amino acids. In DNA, the CDR3 is TGTGCCAGCAGCTTAACAGGGACTAGGGCCACAGATACGCAGTATTTT. This sequence encodes CASSLTGTRATDTQYF.

This chain uses TRBV5-4 with TRBJ1-2; 10 nucleotides align to TRBD1. This CDR3 contains 15 residues. Trimming cost V 4 bases and J 4 bases; bases outside gene matches: 7. CDR1 SGHNT and CDR2 YYREEE come from the germline V gene (reference sequence). CDR3 loop: CASSPDRGRIYGYTF. DNA of the CDR3: TGTGCCAGCAGCCCTGACAGGGGGCGAATCTATGGCTACACCTTC.

This chain connects TRBV5-6 to TRBJ2-7, with TRBD1 identical over 7 bases. The CDR3 is 15 residues long. J gave up 2 bases and V 5 bases, and 10 bases lay outside the gene matches. Germline V gene lookup returns CDR1 SGHDT and CDR2 YYEEEE. The DNA of the CDR3 is TGTGCCAGCAGTTCACAGGGGATTAGGACCTACGAGCAGTACTTC. Its protein is CASSSQGIRTYEQYF.

This chain connects TRBV27 to TRBJ1-6, with TRBD1 as a possible D gene (6 bases). This CDR3 has 17 residues. CDR1 is MNHEY and CDR2 is SMNVEV in the germline V gene (reference sequence). Trimming removed 1 base from V and 9 bases from J, with 19 bases in between. CDR3 DNA sequence: TGTGCCAGCAGTTTATTCCGGGACAAACTTTCGGGTTCACCCCTCCACTTT. This codes for CASSLFRDKLSGSPLHF.

The chain carries TRBV3-1 (or the pseudogene TRBV3-2) and TRBJ1-2; D not resolved. CDR1 and CDR2 (germline): LGHDT, YNNKEL (reference sequence). The CDR3 extends over 13 amino acids. With 0 bases removed from V and 8 bases from J, the gap between germline ends came to 10 bases. CDR3 in DNA: TGTGCCAGCAGCCAAGAGGTCCTCTGGGGCTACACCTTC. This codes for CASSQEVLWGYTF.

The chain uses TRBV3-1 (or the pseudogene TRBV3-2) and TRBJ2-2, with D possibly matching TRBD2 (7 bases). Per the germline V gene, CDR1 is LGHDT and CDR2 is YNNKEL (reference sequence). V was pared by 6 bases and J by 1 base, with 12 bases between. This CDR3 region has 15 residues. DNA for the CDR3: TGTGCCAGCAGTCTTAGGGGGGGGAACACCGGGGAGCTGTTTTTT. It yields the protein CASSLRGGNTGELFF.

The chain employs TRBV18 and TRBJ1-5; TRBD1 aligns across 7 bases. The germline gives CDR1 KGHSH, CDR2 LQKENI. The length of the CDR3 is 17 residues. Trimming cost V 2 bases and J 4 bases; bases outside gene matches: 11. The CDR3 here is CASSPYGPGQRNQPQHF. Here the CDR3 DNA reads TGTGCCAGCTCACCATATGGCCCGGGACAGAGGAATCAGCCCCAGCATTTT.

The V gene is TRBV21-1, the J gene TRBJ2-1; the DNA was not compared with TRBD2, the D call given in the table. TRBV21-1 is a pseudogene locus. The CDR3 consists of 15 residues. CDR3 sequence reads: CASSKAADKNPLLFF. The CDR3 bases are TGTGCCAGCAGCAAGGCGGCCGATAAAAATCCTCTGTTGTTCTTC.

The CDR3 region is CASTPGQRNTEAFF. CDR3 coding DNA: TGTGCCAGCACCCCGGGACAGAGGAACACTGAAGCTTTCTTT. The V call is TRBV27, the J call TRBJ1-1; 7 bases align to TRBD1. This CDR3 has 14 amino acids. The trim removed 7 bases at V and 1 base at J, leaving 6 bases unmatched. Germline CDR1 reads MNHEY; CDR2 reads SMNVEV (reference sequence).

V usage is TRBV5-4 and J usage is TRBJ2-1; TRBD2 agrees at 15 bases. This CDR3 contains 16 residues. V lost 0 bases to trimming and J lost 5 bases; unmatched junction nucleotides: 0. Germline assignment: CDR1 SGHNT and CDR2 YYREEE (reference sequence). CDR3 DNA: TGTGCCAGCAGCTTGGGGACTAGCGGGAGGGACAATGAGCAGTTCTTC. It encodes CASSLGTSGRDNEQFF.

The CDR3 DNA is TGTGCCAGCTCACCATCGCAGGGTCAATACTATGGCTACACCTTC. Encoded protein: CASSPSQGQYYGYTF. The gene calls are TRBV18 and TRBJ1-2, with TRBD1 as a possible D gene (5 bases). The germline V gene encodes CDR1 KGHSH and CDR2 LQKENI. The CDR3 covers 15 residues. Deletions cut 2 bases from V and 3 bases from J, with 13 bases between. The complete variable domain, with remaining parts taken from reference TRBV18 and TRBJ1-2, reads NAGVMQNPRHLVRRRGQEARLRCSPMKGHSHVYWYRQLPEEGLKFMVYLQKENIIDESGMPKERFSAEFPKEGPSILRIQQVVRGDSAAYFCASSPSQGQYYGYTFGSGTRLTVV.

The chain uses TRBV12-3 or TRBV12-4 and TRBJ1-6, with no clear D. The CDR3 is 12 amino acids. Deletions cut 1 base from V and 12 bases from J, with 7 bases between. In nucleotides, the CDR3 is TGTGCCAGCAGTTTAGGGAGGGTACCCCTCCACTTT. Translating it yields CASSLGRVPLHF.

CDR3 region: CASSSRTSGRNYNEQFF. CDR3 nucleotides: TGTGCCAGCAGCTCCCGGACTAGCGGGAGGAACTACAATGAGCAGTTCTTC. V and J are TRBV7-9 and TRBJ2-1; 14 nucleotides align to TRBD2. Germline V gene lookup returns CDR1 SEHNR and CDR2 FQNEAQ (reference sequence). Trimming cost V 4 bases and J 3 bases; bases outside gene matches: 5. This CDR3 region has 17 residues. The whole variable domain, remainder taken from reference TRBV7-9 and TRBJ2-1, is DTGVSQNPRHKITKRGQNVTFRCDPISEHNRLYWYRQTLGQGPEFLTYFQNEAQLEKSRLLSDRFSAERPKGSFSTLEIQRTEQGDSAMYLCASSSRTSGRNYNEQFFGPGTRLTVL.

V is TRBV14 and J is TRBJ1-2; the match to TRBD1 covers 7 bases. The CDR3 length is 14 residues. Germline values: CDR1 SGHDN, CDR2 FVKESK. Trimming at V came to 3 bases and at J to 4 bases, leaving 5 bases not matched to a gene. The CDR3 is CASSHRQGSYGYTF. DNA of the CDR3: TGTGCCAGCAGCCACAGACAGGGCAGCTATGGCTACACCTTC.

This clone was observed a single time. The chain is built from TRBV10-1 and TRBJ1-5; 9 bases fit TRBD1. Germline V lookup: CDR1 WNHNN, CDR2 SYGVQD (reference sequence). This CDR3 is 16 amino acids long. The ends lost 1 base at V and 6 bases at J; junction bases unmatched: 7. CDR3 sequence (DNA): TGCGCCAGCAGTGAGTACCACAGGGGGCTTTGTCAGCCCCAGCATTTT. Its protein product is CASSEYHRGLCQPQHF.

The chain joins TRBV7-2 to TRBJ2-7, with 10 nucleotides matching TRBD2. The CDR3 has 14 amino acids. After removal of 5 bases from V and 2 bases from J, the junction contained 3 bases not matched to a gene. The germline CDR1 and CDR2 sequences are SGHTA and FQGNSA. In DNA form, the CDR3 reads TGTGCCAGCAGCCCAGCGGGAGGGCCCTACGAGCAGTACTTC. Translation: CASSPAGGPYEQYF.

This chain joins TRBV28 and TRBJ1-1; perhaps TRBD1 as D (6 bases). From germline, CDR1 is MDHEN and CDR2 SYDVKM. Trimming took 6 bases from V and 2 from J, leaving 13 bases between them. The CDR3 totals 14 residues. The CDR3, as DNA: TGTGCCAGCAGACCTGGGACACCCAACACTGAAGCTTTCTTT. Translated: CASRPGTPNTEAFF.